Listed here are 26 T cell receptor beta chains from one sample, sequenced in a study of blood T cell repertoires in COVID-19. The table came from immunoSEQ multiplex PCR; TCRdb's copy has only in-frame clones and leaves some out. The profile covers about 350,000 clones, with approximately 89% appearing a single time and around 3.9% taken by the ten largest. The sequencing sample was made of peripheral blood. The receptors derive from a woman aged 55-69 years with COVID-19, enrolled during active disease.

The chain links TRBV27 to TRBJ2-7, with unresolved D. V gave up 5 bases and J gave up 3 bases, with 14 bases separating them. Germline V gives CDR1 MNHEY, CDR2 SMNVEV (reference sequence). This CDR3 comprises 14 residues. In DNA form, the CDR3 reads TGTGCCAGCAGTAACCTCCCCAGGAACTACGAGCAGTACTTC. Residues: CASSNLPRNYEQYF.

This chain uses TRBV6-5 with TRBJ2-1, with 8 bases identical to TRBD1. Germline assignment: CDR1 MNHEY and CDR2 SVGAGI. This CDR3 spans 13 amino acids. After removal of 10 bases from V and 7 bases from J, the junction contained 9 bases not matched to a gene. In DNA form, the CDR3 reads TGTGCCACCGTAGACAGGGGATGGAATGAGCAGTTCTTC. Its protein product is CATVDRGWNEQFF.

The chain recombines TRBV18 with TRBJ2-2, with TRBD2 matching over 7 bases. With 3 bases clipped from V and 4 bases from J, the junction kept 8 bases outside the gene matches. The CDR3 sequence is 16 residues long. Germline V gene data show CDR1 as KGHSH and CDR2 as LQKENI. In DNA form, the CDR3 reads TGTGCCAGCTCACCGGGTTCGGGGGGACGCACCGGGGAGCTGTTTTTT. Translation: CASSPGSGGRTGELFF. The full variable domain, in which reference TRBV18 and TRBJ2-2 provide the parts outside the CDR3, is NAGVMQNPRHLVRRRGQEARLRCSPMKGHSHVYWYRQLPEEGLKFMVYLQKENIIDESGMPKERFSAEFPKEGPSILRIQQVVRGDSAAYFCASSPGSGGRTGELFFGEGSRLTVL.

V gene TRBV19 combines with J gene TRBJ2-1, with D possibly TRBD1 on 6 matching bases. Germline CDR1 is LNHDA and CDR2 is SQIVND (reference sequence). With 7 bases removed from V and 2 bases from J, the gap between germline ends came to 9 bases. This CDR3 is 13 amino acids long. The CDR3 nucleotides are TGTGCCAGTATGAGGGGGACCTACAATGAGCAGTTCTTC. Translated: CASMRGTYNEQFF.

This chain links TRBV28 with TRBJ1-2, with TRBD1 identical over 7 bases. The CDR3 has 12 amino acids. Losses at the gene ends were 2 bases for V and 8 bases for J; bases not matched to a gene: 2. Germline CDR1 reads MDHEN; CDR2 reads SYDVKM. Written as DNA, the CDR3 is TGTGCCAGCAGTTTAACAGGGGAAGGCTACACCTTC. It yields the protein CASSLTGEGYTF.

The table lists this clone with a count of one. V and J are TRBV5-6 and TRBJ2-7; D is perhaps TRBD1 (6 bases). The germline gives CDR1 SGHDT, CDR2 YYEEEE. This CDR3 is built from 13 residues. The V end lost 0 bases, the J end lost 5 bases, and 9 bases lay between the germline ends. The CDR3 region is CASSLAQGNEQYF. In DNA form, the CDR3 reads TGTGCCAGCAGCTTGGCACAGGGAAACGAGCAGTACTTC.

The CDR3 nucleotides read TGTGCCAGCAGCAAAGTTCGAGCGGGGGGGCGGAATGAGCAGTTCTTC. This translates into CASSKVRAGGRNEQFF. The chain employs TRBV21-1 and TRBJ2-1; the D segment call TRBD2 is taken from the table without a DNA check. TRBV21-1 is annotated as a pseudogene. The CDR3 has 16 residues.

The V gene is TRBV14, the J gene TRBJ2-7, with D possibly being TRBD1 (5 bases). CDR3 length: 15 residues. In germline, CDR1 is SGHDN, CDR2 FVKESK. The germline V and J ends were trimmed by 1 base and 2 bases, with 12 bases remaining between them. CDR3 DNA sequence: TGTGCCAGCAGCCAAGCCTGGGGCTCCGCCTACGAGCAGTACTTC. Translating gives CASSQAWGSAYEQYF.

The rearrangement links TRBV5-1 to TRBJ2-1; TRBD2 matches at 7 bases. Looked up from germline, CDR1 is SGHRS and CDR2 is YFSETQ. The CDR3 runs to 13 residues. Trimming at V came to 0 bases and at J to 9 bases, leaving 3 bases not matched to a gene. The CDR3 DNA sequence: TGCGCCAGCAGCTTGGCCACGGGAGGTGAGCAGTTCTTC. Translated, it gives CASSLATGGEQFF.

The J gene is TRBJ1-6, the V gene TRBV30; weak D call: TRBD1 (5 bases). Germline-derived CDR1 and CDR2 are GTSNPN and SVGIG (reference sequence). This CDR3 contains 12 residues. The V gene lost 7 bases and the J gene lost 9 bases, with 13 bases spanning the gap. CDR3 protein: CALQGTSSPLHF. CDR3 bases: TGTGCCTTACAAGGGACTTCTTCACCCCTCCACTTT.

This clone was seen a few times. The chain combines TRBV6-5 with TRBJ1-6, with D perhaps matching TRBD1 (5 bases). The V end was cut by 4 bases, the J end by 11 bases, with 21 bases between. The CDR3 has 16 amino acids. The germline gives CDR1 MNHEY, CDR2 SVGAGI. This CDR3 reads CASSSPGEGRGTPLHF. In DNA, the CDR3 is TGTGCCAGCAGTTCACCGGGGGAGGGGCGCGGTACACCCCTCCACTTT.

This clone was observed once. The CDR3 is CASSQAGGDEQFF. CDR3 coding DNA: TGTGCCAGCAGCCAAGCAGGGGGCGATGAGCAGTTCTTC. The chain carries TRBV3-1 (or the pseudogene TRBV3-2) and TRBJ2-1, with TRBD1 identical over 8 bases. The V segment lost 1 base and the J segment 8 bases; nucleotides outside the gene matches: 1. Germline CDR1 is LGHDT and CDR2 is YNNKEL (reference sequence). The CDR3 loop spans 13 amino acids.

CDR3 sequence reads: CASSPSGGNTIYF. CDR3 bases: TGTGCCAGCAGTCCCTCGGGAGGAAACACCATATATTTT. The genes are TRBV12-3 or TRBV12-4 and TRBJ1-3; D is unresolved. Trimming shortened V by 5 bases and J by 4 bases, and 9 bases separated the two germline ends. The CDR3 covers 13 residues.

Only a few counts were recorded for this clone. This sequence joins TRBV4-2 and TRBJ1-1; unclear D gene. The CDR3 runs 14 residues. Between the trimmed V and J ends, which lost 1 base and 2 bases, there was a span of 8 bases. Germline V gene lookup returns CDR1 LGHNA and CDR2 YNFKEQ. CDR3 nucleotide sequence: TGTGCCAGCAGCCAAGGCAGCGGTAACACTGAAGCTTTCTTT. Protein sequence: CASSQGSGNTEAFF.

The chain joins TRBV6-5 to TRBJ1-6; D possibly corresponds to TRBD1 (5 bases). V gave up 2 bases and J gave up 10 bases, with 15 bases separating them. This CDR3 spans 15 amino acids. Germline CDR1 and CDR2: MNHEY and SVGAGI. Here the CDR3 reads CASSYDAGPISPLHF. Written as DNA, the CDR3 is TGTGCCAGCAGTTACGATGCGGGGCCGATCTCACCCCTCCACTTT.

The chain is built from TRBV10-3 and TRBJ2-1, with D maybe TRBD1 (5 bases). The CDR3 is 14 residues long. The V gene's germline CDR1 is ENHRY and CDR2 SYGVKD. Trimming left V 2 bases short and J 9 bases short, with 14 bases between. CDR3 sequence (DNA): TGTGCCATCAGTGAGCGGCAGGGCGAGCTTGAGCAGTTCTTC. Residues: CAISERQGELEQFF.

This chain joins TRBV2 and TRBJ1-3; possible D gene TRBD1, 6 bases. The CDR3 is 15 amino acids. V was clipped by 6 bases and J by 0 bases, with 12 bases between them. The V gene's germline CDR1 is SNHLY and CDR2 FYNNEI. For the CDR3, the DNA is TGTGCCAGCAGCGATGGACAGTTCTCTGGAAACACCATATATTTT. This codes for CASSDGQFSGNTIYF.

Remarks on this clone: The same CDR3 can be traced to other DNA sequences in this sample. This chain connects TRBV5-1 to TRBJ2-3; 9 nucleotides line up with TRBD1. The V and J ends lost 0 bases and 0 bases, in that order; junction bases with no gene match: 2. CDR3 length: 16 residues. The germline CDR1 and CDR2 sequences are SGHRS and YFSETQ. In DNA form, the CDR3 reads TGCGCCAGCAGCTTGGGGGGACAGGGCAGCACAGATACGCAGTATTTT. Translation: CASSLGGQGSTDTQYF. The complete variable domain, with remaining parts taken from reference TRBV5-1 and TRBJ2-3, reads KAGVTQTPRYLIKTRGQQVTLSCSPISGHRSVSWYQQTPGQGLQFLFEYFSETQRNKGNFPGRFSGRQFSNSRSEMNVSTLELGDSALYLCASSLGGQGSTDTQYFGPGTRLTVL.

The sample holds one count of this clone. The chain employs TRBV19 and TRBJ1-6; no firm D call. This CDR3 comprises 13 residues. In germline, CDR1 is LNHDA, CDR2 SQIVND (reference sequence). V gave up 5 bases and J gave up 8 bases, with 10 bases separating them. CDR3 protein: CASSDRSDSPLHF. In nucleotides, the CDR3 is TGTGCCAGTAGTGATAGGAGTGATTCACCCCTCCACTTT. Full variable domain (remainder filled in from reference TRBV19 and TRBJ1-6): DGGITQSPKYLFRKEGQNVTLSCEQNLNHDAMYWYRQDPGQGLRLIYYSQIVNDFQKGDIAEGYSVSREKKESFPLTVTSAQKNPTAFYLCASSDRSDSPLHFGNGTRLTVT.

In its sample, this clone was seen once. This chain's CDR3 is CASSFGSGETDTQYF. DNA of the CDR3: TGCGCCAGCAGCTTTGGTAGCGGGGAAACAGATACGCAGTATTTT. The chain couples TRBV5-1 to TRBJ2-3; 8 bases are a match to TRBD2. Germline trimming cut 2 bases from V and 3 bases from J; bases unmatched to any gene: 5. The germline V gene encodes CDR1 SGHRS and CDR2 YFSETQ. CDR3 length equals 15 residues.

In its sample, this clone was seen once. This chain connects TRBV27 to TRBJ2-1; the match to TRBD2 covers 12 bases. V trimming: 6 bases; J trimming: 4 bases; junction bases outside the gene matches: 4. The CDR3 consists of 15 residues. Per germline, CDR1 MNHEY and CDR2 SMNVEV (reference sequence). The CDR3 sequence is CASSPGTSGYNEQFF. The CDR3 nucleotides are TGTGCCAGCAGCCCCGGGACTAGCGGGTACAATGAGCAGTTCTTC.

The chain has TRBV18 and TRBJ1-3; D is unclear. CDR1 KGHSH and CDR2 LQKENI come from the germline V gene. The CDR3 is 11 amino acids. Trimming shortened V by 5 bases and J by 6 bases, and 5 bases separated the two germline ends. CDR3 protein: CASSTLNTIYF. The CDR3 coding sequence is TGTGCCAGCTCAACTTTAAACACCATATATTTT.

This sequence joins TRBV19 and TRBJ1-4, with unresolved D. V dropped 6 bases and J dropped 0 bases, with 14 bases sitting between them. This CDR3 has 16 residues. Germline V lookup: CDR1 LNHDA, CDR2 SQIVND (reference sequence). CDR3 nucleotide sequence: TGTGCCAGTAGGCCAAGTAGAGGGACAACTAATGAAAAACTGTTTTTT. As protein: CASRPSRGTTNEKLFF.

The chain has TRBV2 and TRBJ2-3, with 7 bases aligning to TRBD1. V was pared by 6 bases and J by 2 bases, with 8 bases of the junction left unmatched. The CDR3 extends over 15 amino acids. CDR1 and CDR2 (germline): SNHLY, FYNNEI. The DNA of the CDR3 is TGTGCCAGCAGCCAAGACAGGGCCTCCACAGATACGCAGTATTTT. Encoded protein: CASSQDRASTDTQYF.

This sequence joins TRBV27 and TRBJ1-1; D might be TRBD1 (6 bases). This CDR3 region has 16 residues. V was clipped by 5 bases and J by 3 bases, with 19 bases between them. Germline lookup yields CDR1 MNHEY and CDR2 SMNVEV (reference sequence). DNA of the CDR3: TGTGCCAGCAGTCCCCGCCCACCTGGACAGCACACTGAAGCTTTCTTT. The encoded protein is CASSPRPPGQHTEAFF.

The chain combines TRBV5-1 with TRBJ2-7, with TRBD1 identical over 9 bases. Germline V lookup: CDR1 SGHRS, CDR2 YFSETQ. The trim removed 4 bases at V and 3 bases at J, leaving 8 bases unmatched. This CDR3 comprises 15 residues. CDR3 in DNA: TGCGCCAGCAGCCCATTGACAGGGGGAAGCTACGAGCAGTACTTC. It codes for CASSPLTGGSYEQYF.